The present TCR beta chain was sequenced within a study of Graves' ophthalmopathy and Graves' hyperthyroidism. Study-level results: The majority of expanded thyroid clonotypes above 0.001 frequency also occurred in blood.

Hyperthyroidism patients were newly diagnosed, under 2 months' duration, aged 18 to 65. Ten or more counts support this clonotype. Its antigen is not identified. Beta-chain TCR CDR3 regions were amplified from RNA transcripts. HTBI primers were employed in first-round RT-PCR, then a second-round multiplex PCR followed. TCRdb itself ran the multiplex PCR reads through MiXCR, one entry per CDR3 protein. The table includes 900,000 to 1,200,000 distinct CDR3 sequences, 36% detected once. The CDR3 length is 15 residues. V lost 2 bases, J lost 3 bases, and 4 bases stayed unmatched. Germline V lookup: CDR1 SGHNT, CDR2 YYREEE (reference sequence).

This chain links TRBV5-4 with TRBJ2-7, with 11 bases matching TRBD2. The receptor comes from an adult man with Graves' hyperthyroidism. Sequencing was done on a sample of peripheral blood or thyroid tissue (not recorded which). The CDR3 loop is CASSLTSGGLYEQYF. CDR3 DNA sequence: TGTGCCAGCAGCTTAACTAGCGGGGGACTCTACGAGCAGTACTTC.